Below, 21 T cell receptor beta chains from the same sample are listed, as sequenced in a study of OX40 agonist ivuxolimab in advanced cancers. Some clones are missing from TCRdb's copy, which holds only in-frame ones; the method was immunoSEQ multiplex PCR. The sample yields 55,000 to 80,000 clones, roughly 80% seen once. The sequences come from CD4+ or CD8+ T cells sorted from blood, collected in a trial of the OX40 agonist ivuxolimab. These receptors were obtained from an adult with an advanced solid tumor such as melanoma, head and neck, liver or kidney cancer.

The rearrangement links TRBV6-1 to TRBJ1-1, with TRBD1 as a possible D gene (6 bases). The CDR3 covers 13 residues. Germline values: CDR1 MNHNS, CDR2 SASEGT. V lost 11 bases to trimming and J lost 6 bases, with 19 bases between them. CDR3 protein: CAGQGGGPPEAFF. CDR3 in DNA: TGTGCCGGCCAAGGCGGGGGCCCTCCTGAAGCTTTCTTT.

V and J are TRBV28 and TRBJ2-7; 10 nucleotides agree with TRBD1. The CDR3 is 15 residues long. Per germline, CDR1 MDHEN and CDR2 SYDVKM. V was clipped by 6 bases and J by 2 bases; unmatched bases: 7. In DNA, the CDR3 is TGTGCCAGCAGACCCGGGACAGGGGTCCCCTACGAGCAGTACTTC. Translated: CASRPGTGVPYEQYF.

J is TRBJ2-2 and V is TRBV4-1, with TRBD2 as a possible D gene (5 bases). The germline V and J ends were trimmed by 3 bases and 2 bases, with 13 bases remaining between them. The CDR3 length is 16 residues. Germline values: CDR1 MGHRA, CDR2 YSYEKL. Written as DNA, the CDR3 is TGCGCCAGCAGCCACCCGGAGGAATCAAACACCGGGGAGCTGTTTTTT. It codes for CASSHPEESNTGELFF.

The genes are TRBV7-9 and TRBJ2-7; D uncertain. CDR3 length: 17 residues. Deletions cut 4 bases from V and 2 bases from J, with 21 bases between. Germline CDR1 is SEHNR and CDR2 is FQNEAQ (reference sequence). The CDR3 sequence: CASSSQWSLGITYEQYF. CDR3 DNA: TGTGCCAGCAGCTCGCAATGGTCTTTAGGGATTACCTACGAGCAGTACTTC.

The V call is TRBV11-3, the J call TRBJ2-1; tentatively, D is TRBD1 (5 bases). CDR3 length: 15 amino acids. The V gene lost 5 bases and the J gene lost 0 bases, with 11 bases spanning the gap. Germline V gives CDR1 SGHNT, CDR2 YENEEA. As DNA, the CDR3 is TGTGCCAGCAGCCGGAGACAGAGCTCCTACAATGAGCAGTTCTTC. Amino acid sequence: CASSRRQSSYNEQFF.

The chain employs TRBV28 and TRBJ1-4; 10 bases agree with TRBD1. The CDR3 totals 12 residues. Unmatched junction bases numbered 5, after V lost 11 bases and J lost 8 bases. From germline, CDR1 is MDHEN and CDR2 SYDVKM. The CDR3 nucleotides read TGTGCCTCCGGGACAGGGGCCGAAAAACTGTTTTTT. It specifies CASGTGAEKLFF. Full variable domain (outside the CDR3, taken from reference TRBV28 and TRBJ1-4): DVKVTQSSRYLVKRTGEKVFLECVQDMDHENMFWYRQDPGLGLRLIYFSYDVKMKEKGDIPEGYSVSREKKERFSLILESASTNQTSMYLCASGTGAEKLFFGSGTQLSVL.

This rearrangement joins TRBV6-5 to TRBJ1-2; unclear D gene. Germline CDR1 and CDR2: MNHEY and SVGAGI. The CDR3 contains 16 residues. V was clipped by 4 bases and J by 0 bases, with 15 bases between them. The CDR3 DNA is TGTGCCAGCAGTTCCCCAACCGGAGGTCCTAACTATGGCTACACCTTC. Amino acids: CASSSPTGGPNYGYTF.

The chain employs TRBV9 and TRBJ2-3, with a tentative D call TRBD2 (6 bases). CDR1 and CDR2 from the germline V gene are SGDLS and YYNGEE. The V and J ends lost 0 bases and 5 bases respectively, with 16 bases between them. This CDR3 is built from 16 residues. CDR3 protein: CASSVDLTGRKDTQYF. DNA for the CDR3: TGTGCCAGCAGCGTAGATCTGACCGGGAGAAAAGATACGCAGTATTTT.

The rearrangement links TRBV2 to TRBJ2-1; 7 bases align to TRBD2. The V gene end was trimmed by 7 bases and the J gene end by 4 bases; junction bases not matched to a gene: 13. The CDR3 loop spans 16 amino acids. The germline gives CDR1 SNHLY, CDR2 FYNNEI. The DNA for the CDR3 is TGTGCCAGCACTGGGGGGGGTCTAGCGGAGTACAATGAGCAGTTCTTC. Translated: CASTGGGLAEYNEQFF.

The table lists this clone with a count of one. The chain's CDR3 is CASSPIGGGTFGYGYTF. CDR3 coding DNA: TGTGCCAGCAGCCCTATCGGGGGAGGGACCTTCGGCTATGGCTACACCTTC. The chain has TRBV4-2 and TRBJ1-2, with D possibly TRBD1 on 5 matching bases. CDR3 length: 17 amino acids. Germline V CDR1 and CDR2: LGHNA, YNFKEQ. Between the trimmed V and J ends, which lost 4 bases and 4 bases, there was a span of 22 bases.

J is TRBJ2-3 and V is TRBV7-2, with D possibly TRBD2 on 6 matching bases. From germline, CDR1 is SGHTA and CDR2 FQGNSA. Trimming pared 0 bases from V and 3 bases from J, leaving 13 bases between. CDR3 length: 16 residues. The DNA for the CDR3 is TGTGCCAGCAGCTTAGCGGGACTTGGGGGTACAGATACGCAGTATTTT. This translates into CASSLAGLGGTDTQYF.

This sequence joins TRBV19 and TRBJ1-2; no clear D. This CDR3 comprises 17 residues. Germline CDR1 LNHDA, CDR2 SQIVND (reference sequence). The germline V and J ends were trimmed by 2 bases and 0 bases, with 16 bases remaining between them. The CDR3 loop reads CASSISLGGRANYGYTF. CDR3 nucleotides: TGTGCCAGTAGTATATCGCTCGGTGGACGGGCTAACTATGGCTACACCTTC.

The gene calls are TRBV7-9 and TRBJ1-3; D call uncertain. From germline, CDR1 is SEHNR and CDR2 FQNEAQ (reference sequence). This CDR3 is 14 amino acids long. V was pared by 0 bases and J by 4 bases, with 7 bases between. The CDR3 region is CASSLAVTGNTIYF. CDR3 coding DNA: TGTGCCAGCAGCTTAGCAGTTACCGGAAACACCATATATTTT.

The gene calls are TRBV4-3 and TRBJ1-5; D remains unclear. CDR3 size: 14 residues. The V gene's germline CDR1 is LGHNA and CDR2 YSLEER. V was cut by 4 bases and J by 0 bases, with 7 bases left in between. The CDR3: CASSPTYSNQPQHF. The CDR3, as DNA: TGCGCCAGCAGCCCAACCTATAGCAATCAGCCCCAGCATTTT.

The V and J genes are TRBV18 and TRBJ2-7, with D perhaps TRBD2 (5 bases). The length of the CDR3 is 15 residues. Germline loops: CDR1 KGHSH, CDR2 LQKENI. V was shortened by 2 bases and J by 3 bases, with 14 bases between the two germline ends. CDR3 sequence reads: CASSPSTGVNYEQYV. CDR3 nucleotide sequence: TGTGCCAGCTCACCAAGCACCGGGGTAAACTACGAGCAGTACGTC.

The chain employs TRBV4-2 and TRBJ2-3; D might be TRBD1 (5 bases). V lost 1 base and J lost 0, with 8 bases in between. The CDR3 spans 15 residues. Germline CDR1 reads LGHNA; CDR2 reads YNFKEQ. The CDR3 protein is CASSQVQGSTDTQYF. The CDR3 DNA reads as TGTGCCAGCAGCCAAGTGCAGGGAAGCACAGATACGCAGTATTTT.

The J gene is TRBJ2-2, the V gene TRBV4-2; D is uncertain. Germline V lookup: CDR1 LGHNA, CDR2 YNFKEQ. Trimming pared 0 bases from V and 4 bases from J, leaving 12 bases between. The CDR3 totals 16 residues. Here the CDR3 reads CASSQEIQWSTGELFF. DNA of the CDR3: TGTGCCAGCAGCCAAGAAATTCAGTGGTCCACCGGGGAGCTGTTTTTT.

This clone was counted a single time. J is TRBJ2-1 and V is TRBV7-3; no clear D. From germline, CDR1 is SGHTA and CDR2 FQGTGA. Trimming took 5 bases from V and 15 from J, leaving 23 bases between them. CDR3 length: 14 amino acids. CDR3 DNA: TGTGCCAGCAGCAATAATCCCGGAGACCGAAGTCCGTTCTTC. This codes for CASSNNPGDRSPFF.

The V call is TRBV5-1, the J call TRBJ2-5; either TRBD1 or TRBD2 may supply D (7 bases each). There are 14 residues in the CDR3. V was pared by 4 bases and J by 4 bases, with 14 bases between. Germline loops: CDR1 SGHRS, CDR2 YFSETQ. CDR3 sequence: CASSPPGGGETQYF. CDR3 bases: TGCGCCAGCAGCCCTCCAGGGGGGGGAGAGACCCAGTACTTC.

This clone has a single count. The rearrangement links TRBV7-2 to TRBJ1-5; TRBD1 might be the D (6 bases). Germline loops: CDR1 SGHTA, CDR2 FQGNSA. This CDR3 contains 17 residues. The V end lost 2 bases, the J end lost 6 bases, and 20 bases lay between the germline ends. CDR3 nucleotide sequence: TGTGCCAGCAGCTTAAATCATCTACCGTTACAGGGTCAGCCCCAGCATTTT. Protein sequence: CASSLNHLPLQGQPQHF.

This chain connects TRBV4-2 to TRBJ2-1; D is possibly TRBD2 (5 bases). The germline V and J ends were trimmed by 0 bases and 5 bases, with 14 bases remaining between them. This CDR3 comprises 16 residues. Germline CDR1 LGHNA, CDR2 YNFKEQ. The DNA of the CDR3 is TGTGCCAGCAGCCAAGATGGTACGGGAACTAACAATGAGCAGTTCTTC. It encodes CASSQDGTGTNNEQFF.